This paragraph covers one T cell receptor (beta chain) sequence. Its antigen is unidentified. V lost 6 bases, J lost 1 base, and 10 bases stayed unmatched. The germline V gene encodes CDR1 MNHNS and CDR2 SASEGT. CDR3 size: 16 residues. TCRdb analysed the reads with MiXCR anew, one entry per CDR3 protein. The table has 450,000 to 600,000 distinct CDR3 sequences, about 44% seen once. This specimen comes from a study of T cell repertoires in cytomegalovirus infection. The wider study: CMV infection plus the matching HLA type was flagged by public TCR beta signatures.

Points from the study as a whole: Ex vivo responses were dominated by HLA-C-restricted CMV-specific TCR beta clonotypes. Using cumulative public TCR beta family frequency, the authors identified those who carried CMV together with the relevant HLA.

The rearrangement joins TRBV6-1 to TRBJ1-1, with 8 bases fitting TRBD1. Sequenced here: cultured PBMCs, sampled from culture after CMV antigen stimulation. This TCR derives from a human donor in good health (CMV status not recorded). Some clones in this sample may be carry-over from other donors' samples. CDR3 residues: CASRSQRQGKNTEAFF. The CDR3 nucleotides are TGTGCCAGCAGATCTCAAAGACAGGGGAAGAACACTGAAGCTTTCTTT.